The sequence of this TCR beta chain was determined in a study of blood T cells in healthy people across ages. Trimming shortened V by 7 bases and J by 3 bases, and 7 bases separated the two germline ends. The CDR3 spans 11 residues. CDR1 DFQATT and CDR2 SNEGSKA come from the germline V gene (reference sequence). Study-wide results and caveats: The recorded TCR beta diversity per million T cells decreased in a roughly linear manner with age. Unknown CMV status may confound age-related changes in expanded clones.

Peripheral blood was drawn, about 10 milliliters per donor. On this clonotype itself: Its antigen remains unknown.

Alongside a J-beta primer mix, a sample-barcoded 5' primer served in a second PCR lasting roughly 6 to 12 cycles. Each of the samples gave a minimum of 2.5 million paired-end reads that contained CDR3. MiXCR, applied by TCRdb to the 5' RACE reads, yields one record per CDR3 protein. Among about 1.8 million distinct CDR3 sequences listed, roughly 52% were seen once. Sequenced sample: blood. The chain joins TRBV20-1 to TRBJ2-4; D gene uncertain. This clonotype was obtained from a woman aged 35 to 49 in good health. Written as DNA, the CDR3 is TGCAGTGGCGGATTCAAAAACATTCAGTACTTC. This gives the protein CSGGFKNIQYF.